This TCR beta chain was sequenced for a study of T cells after yellow fever vaccination. Study-wide context: Any fraction with a low cell number was prepared using SMART-Seq v4 Ultra Low Input.

Each CDR3 protein is one row after TCRdb ran MiXCR on the 5' RACE reads. The sample lists under 600,000 distinct CDR3 sequences, 21% occurring once. Study outcomes and limitations: Peak timing came faster in the weaker secondary response, day 5 versus 15. At about 97% for CD4 and approximately 89% for CD8, most primary-vaccination clones showed up again after the booster. Abundant bulk-population clonotypes could contaminate the FACS-sorted repertoires.

A remark on this clonotype: As yet, its antigen is unknown.

Germline CDR1 reads SEHNR; CDR2 reads FQNEAQ (reference sequence). This CDR3 contains 15 residues. The germline V and J ends were trimmed by 5 bases and 4 bases, with 14 bases remaining between them. This clonotype was obtained from a man between 18 and 29 years old who received the YFV17D yellow fever vaccine. The gene calls are TRBV7-9 and TRBJ1-4; D not certain. The sequences come from PBMCs, collected approximately 20 days after the first yellow fever vaccination. CDR3 nucleotides: TGTGCCAGCAGCCCCGGACGGATTTTTAATGAAAAACTGTTTTTT. Protein: CASSPGRIFNEKLFF.